Listed here are 30 T cell receptor beta chains from one sample, sequenced in a study of T cell responses to AZD1222 COVID-19 vaccine. The protocol was immunoSEQ multiplex PCR, while the TCRdb copy is restricted to in-frame clones and leaves out a portion. The data contain tens of thousands of clones, more than 75% of them singletons. The sequencing here drew on peripheral blood, taken on day 0 of AZD1222 vaccination. The receptors were gathered from an adult in good health.

CDR3 residues: CASSLTLNTEAFF. The CDR3 nucleotides read TGTGCCAGCAGCTTAACACTGAACACTGAAGCTTTCTTT. The rearrangement uses TRBV7-2 and TRBJ1-1; no clear D. CDR3 size: 13 residues. Trimming shortened V by 2 bases and J by 0 bases, and 4 bases separated the two germline ends. The germline V gene has CDR1 SGHTA and CDR2 FQGNSA.

This clone has more than one count but fewer than ten. V usage is TRBV15 and J usage is TRBJ1-5; D is unresolved. Germline CDR1 and CDR2: LNHNV and YYDKDF (reference sequence). V shed 1 base and J shed 11 bases, with 18 bases lying between them. CDR3 length equals 15 residues. The CDR3 sequence: CATSRALVQLRSQHF. Written as DNA, the CDR3 is TGTGCCACCAGCAGAGCCCTGGTTCAGTTGAGGTCCCAGCATTTT.

CDR3 amino acids: CASRAGLAFYSGELFF. DNA of the CDR3: TGCGCCAGCAGAGCGGGACTAGCCTTTTATTCCGGGGAGCTGTTTTTT. V usage is TRBV5-1 and J usage is TRBJ2-2; 9 bases are shared with TRBD2. Germline V gene sequence: CDR1 SGHRS, CDR2 YFSETQ. V was pared by 5 bases and J by 6 bases, with 11 bases of the junction left unmatched. This CDR3 spans 16 amino acids. The whole variable domain, remainder taken from reference TRBV5-1 and TRBJ2-2, is KAGVTQTPRYLIKTRGQQVTLSCSPISGHRSVSWYQQTPGQGLQFLFEYFSETQRNKGNFPGRFSGRQFSNSRSEMNVSTLELGDSALYLCASRAGLAFYSGELFFGEGSRLTVL.

CDR3 sequence: CSASTSGDTDTQYF. The CDR3 DNA follows: TGCAGTGCTAGTACTAGCGGGGACACAGATACGCAGTATTTT. The V call is TRBV20-1, the J call TRBJ2-3; 10 bases match TRBD2. The length of the CDR3 is 14 residues. V trimming: 3 bases; J trimming: 2 bases; junction bases outside the gene matches: 2. Looked up from germline, CDR1 is DFQATT and CDR2 is SNEGSKA (reference sequence).

The rearrangement joins TRBV6-1 to TRBJ2-5; maybe TRBD1 (5 bases). CDR3 length: 16 amino acids. Germline V gene sequence: CDR1 MNHNS, CDR2 SASEGT. V was shortened by 4 bases and J by 4 bases, with 19 bases between the two germline ends. The CDR3 sequence: CASSVGLGRRGETQYF. The CDR3 DNA is TGTGCCAGCAGTGTAGGCTTGGGTCGAAGGGGAGAGACCCAGTACTTC.

J is TRBJ2-3 and V is TRBV28, with 11 bases fitting TRBD2. V was clipped by 2 bases and J by 1 base; unmatched bases: 5. Germline loops: CDR1 MDHEN, CDR2 SYDVKM. The CDR3 covers 17 residues. CDR3 DNA: TGTGCCAGCAGTTTAGGGGCGGGACTAGCGGGCACAGATACGCAGTATTTT. This sequence encodes CASSLGAGLAGTDTQYF.

The J gene is TRBJ1-2, the V gene TRBV9, with D perhaps matching TRBD1 (6 bases). Germline CDR1 SGDLS, CDR2 YYNGEE. This CDR3 contains 13 residues. V lost 3 bases, J lost 4 bases, and 10 bases lay in between. The CDR3, as DNA: TGTGCCAGCAGCGCACAGGGAACCTATGGCTACACCTTC. This encodes CASSAQGTYGYTF.

The rearrangement joins TRBV3-1 (or the pseudogene TRBV3-2) to TRBJ2-2; D is ambiguous. Trimming took off 6 bases at V and 7 bases at J, with 18 bases between the two ends. This CDR3 is built from 15 residues. Per the germline V gene, CDR1 is LGHDT and CDR2 is YNNKEL (reference sequence). CDR3 sequence (DNA): TGTGCCAGCAGGGATCTCGGATCCGGATTCGGGGAGCTGTTTTTT. Translation: CASRDLGSGFGELFF.

The sample holds one count of this clone. This chain uses TRBV4-2 with TRBJ2-3; 7 nucleotides match TRBD2. Germline loops: CDR1 LGHNA, CDR2 YNFKEQ. With V trimmed by 1 base and J by 5 bases, 15 bases remained unmatched. The CDR3 length is 18 residues. The CDR3 coding sequence is TGTGCCAGCAGCCAAGGATCCCCTGGCGCGGGAGAAGGAGATACGCAGTATTTT. As protein: CASSQGSPGAGEGDTQYF.

This sequence joins TRBV18 and TRBJ2-5; no clear D. With 3 bases removed from V and 3 bases from J, the gap between germline ends came to 5 bases. Germline V gene data show CDR1 as KGHSH and CDR2 as LQKENI. This CDR3 contains 12 residues. CDR3 sequence: CASSPGKETQYF. The CDR3 DNA follows: TGTGCCAGCTCACCGGGCAAAGAGACCCAGTACTTC.

The chain uses TRBV20-1 and TRBJ1-6, with 10 bases lining up with TRBD1. The CDR3 has 17 amino acids. J gave up 10 bases and V 4 bases, and 16 bases lay outside the gene matches. CDR1 and CDR2 (germline): DFQATT, SNEGSKA (reference sequence). CDR3 in amino acids: CSANEIGSGTGASPLHF. CDR3 coding DNA: TGCAGTGCTAATGAAATCGGCTCCGGGACAGGGGCGTCACCCCTCCACTTT.

Regarding this clone: An end of the junction differs from the germline gene, which may be a read error. The chain links TRBV6-5 to TRBJ2-1; TRBD1 is a possible D gene (6 bases). The CDR3 extends over 14 amino acids. Germline loops: CDR1 MNHEY, CDR2 SVGAGI. In DNA form, the CDR3 reads TGTGCCAGCAGCCTCAGGCACAGGGAAGCGGAGCGGTTCTTC. Protein: CASSLRHREAERFF.

This sequence joins TRBV2 and TRBJ2-1; 10 bases map to TRBD2. Per germline, CDR1 SNHLY and CDR2 FYNNEI. V shed 7 bases, J shed 5 bases, and the junction held 8 bases outside the gene matches. The CDR3 covers 15 residues. The CDR3: CASTTGTSVNNEQFF. The CDR3 DNA reads as TGTGCCAGCACTACCGGGACTAGCGTAAACAATGAGCAGTTCTTC.

This clone was seen just once. The V call is TRBV5-3, the J call TRBJ2-1, with D hard to call. TRBV5-3 is classed as an ORF, of uncertain function. The CDR3 length is 16 residues. V lost 1 base and J lost 10, with 21 bases in between. CDR3 nucleotides: TGTGCCAGAAGCTTGCGCAAGGCAGTCCCTTCACAGGAGCAGTTCTTC. Translated: CARSLRKAVPSQEQFF.

This clone was recorded once. The chain employs TRBV15 and TRBJ1-2; D gene uncertain. The length of the CDR3 is 13 residues. The germline gives CDR1 LNHNV, CDR2 YYDKDF (reference sequence). V was shortened by 5 bases and J by 8 bases, with 15 bases between the two germline ends. CDR3 amino acids: CATSARYSEGYTF. CDR3 nucleotides: TGTGCCACCAGCGCGAGGTACAGCGAGGGCTACACCTTC.

The V call is TRBV9, the J call TRBJ2-1, with 9 bases matching TRBD2. The germline gives CDR1 SGDLS, CDR2 YYNGEE. This CDR3 spans 14 amino acids. The V segment lost 0 bases and the J segment 6 bases; nucleotides outside the gene matches: 1. The CDR3 nucleotides are TGTGCCAGCAGCGTAGGAGCGGGGGGCAATGAGCAGTTCTTC. Encoded protein: CASSVGAGGNEQFF.

The J gene is TRBJ1-1, the V gene TRBV28; perhaps TRBD1 as D (5 bases). Germline V gives CDR1 MDHEN, CDR2 SYDVKM. Trimming removed 2 bases from V and 7 bases from J, with 14 bases in between. The CDR3 has 14 residues. Here the CDR3 DNA reads TGTGCCAGCAGTTTAGAGGGCAGGGCGGGTGAAGCTTTCTTT. Its translation is CASSLEGRAGEAFF.

The genes are TRBV28 and TRBJ2-7; 10 nucleotides align to TRBD2. Looked up from germline, CDR1 is MDHEN and CDR2 is SYDVKM. J lost 3 bases, V lost 7 bases, and 6 bases had no gene match. There are 14 residues in the CDR3. The CDR3 sequence is CASNTGLAVYEQYF. CDR3 coding DNA: TGTGCCAGCAATACTGGACTAGCGGTCTACGAGCAGTACTTC.

In DNA, the CDR3 is TGTGCCAGCAGCTTAGATCCGACTAGCGCTTACATTGGCAACTACAATGAGCAGTTCTTC. It encodes CASSLDPTSAYIGNYNEQFF. The rearrangement links TRBV11-2 to TRBJ2-1; 8 positions agree with TRBD2. The CDR3 totals 20 residues. Trimming cost V 0 bases and J 3 bases; bases outside gene matches: 16. Looked up from germline, CDR1 is SGHAT and CDR2 is FQNNGV.

The gene calls are TRBV28 and TRBJ1-5; unclear D gene. This CDR3 is built from 13 residues. Germline lookup yields CDR1 MDHEN and CDR2 SYDVKM. V was shortened by 6 bases and J by 2 bases, with 8 bases between the two germline ends. CDR3 nucleotides: TGTGCCAGCAGGAGAACAGGCAATCAGCCCCAGCATTTT. Translating it yields CASRRTGNQPQHF.

The V and J genes are TRBV7-2 and TRBJ1-6; D is uncertain. The germline V gene has CDR1 SGHTA and CDR2 FQGNSA. CDR3 length: 15 amino acids. With 3 bases removed from V and 9 bases from J, the gap between germline ends came to 15 bases. This CDR3 is CASSLGKGSRSPLHF. The DNA of the CDR3 is TGTGCCAGCAGCTTGGGAAAGGGAAGTCGTTCACCCCTCCACTTT.

CDR3 residues: CASSSMVTQEGYTF. For the CDR3, the DNA is TGTGCCAGCAGTTCTATGGTGACCCAGGAGGGCTACACCTTC. The chain recombines TRBV6-6 with TRBJ1-2, with unresolved D. V was cut by 4 bases and J by 8 bases, with 17 bases left in between. Germline V CDR1 and CDR2: MNHNY, SVGAGI (reference sequence). The CDR3 is 14 amino acids.

The chain has TRBV4-1 and TRBJ1-2, with D uncertain. V shed 2 bases and J shed 5 bases, with 15 bases lying between them. Per germline, CDR1 MGHRA and CDR2 YSYEKL. The CDR3 totals 15 residues. The CDR3 sequence is CASSQSSARGYGYTF. Written as DNA, the CDR3 is TGCGCCAGCAGCCAATCGAGCGCTCGAGGATATGGCTACACCTTC.

The V and J genes are TRBV27 and TRBJ2-7; possibly TRBD1 for D (6 bases). Trimming left V 8 bases short and J 0 bases short, with 17 bases between. Per germline, CDR1 MNHEY and CDR2 SMNVEV (reference sequence). This CDR3 is built from 15 residues. CDR3 nucleotide sequence: TGTGCCAGCGATCGACCCGGGACACTCTCCTACGAGCAGTACTTC. It specifies CASDRPGTLSYEQYF.

The chain couples TRBV2 to TRBJ2-5, with D tentatively TRBD1 (6 bases). The V and J ends lost 1 base and 7 bases respectively, with 10 bases between them. Germline lookup yields CDR1 SNHLY and CDR2 FYNNEI. This CDR3 has 13 amino acids. CDR3 protein: CASSEDRVGTQYF. Written as DNA, the CDR3 is TGTGCCAGCAGTGAAGACAGGGTTGGGACCCAGTACTTC.

This clone was seen only once. The gene calls are TRBV9 and TRBJ1-1; 7 nucleotides align to TRBD1. V lost 0 bases, J lost 4 bases, and 3 bases stayed unmatched. The length of the CDR3 is 14 residues. The germline CDR1 and CDR2 sequences are SGDLS and YYNGEE. The CDR3 DNA is TGTGCCAGCAGCGTAGCCAGGGGGTCCACTGAAGCTTTCTTT. Translation gives CASSVARGSTEAFF.

V gene TRBV7-8 combines with J gene TRBJ2-3, with 8 positions matching TRBD2. The CDR3 length is 16 residues. Losses at the gene ends were 1 base for V and 5 bases for J; bases not matched to a gene: 8. Germline CDR1 SGHVS, CDR2 FQNEAQ. The CDR3 region has the DNA TGTGCCAGCAGCTTAGGGGCGAGCGGGAGAGGAGATACGCAGTATTTT. It is translated as CASSLGASGRGDTQYF.

The chain carries TRBV11-2 and TRBJ1-1, with unresolved D. Germline V gene sequence: CDR1 SGHAT, CDR2 FQNNGV. The germline V and J ends were trimmed by 1 base and 4 bases, with 13 bases remaining between them. This CDR3 has 15 amino acids. In nucleotides, the CDR3 is TGTGCCAGCAGCTTAGCAATGGCGGGGAGCACTGAAGCTTTCTTT. This sequence encodes CASSLAMAGSTEAFF.

J is TRBJ1-4 and V is TRBV27; D gene ambiguous. With 5 bases removed from V and 6 bases from J, the gap between germline ends came to 16 bases. Germline assignment: CDR1 MNHEY and CDR2 SMNVEV (reference sequence). The CDR3 spans 15 residues. This CDR3 reads CASSPWRSADEKLFF. The CDR3 DNA reads TGTGCCAGCAGTCCCTGGAGGTCGGCAGATGAAAAACTGTTTTTT.

This chain uses TRBV11-2 with TRBJ2-7; 7 nucleotides match TRBD1. Germline CDR1 SGHAT, CDR2 FQNNGV. With 5 bases clipped from V and 7 bases from J, the junction kept 11 bases outside the gene matches. The CDR3 totals 14 residues. For the CDR3, the DNA is TGTGCCAGCAGCATCGGGACAGCCCCTAGGGAGCAGTACTTC. This encodes CASSIGTAPREQYF.